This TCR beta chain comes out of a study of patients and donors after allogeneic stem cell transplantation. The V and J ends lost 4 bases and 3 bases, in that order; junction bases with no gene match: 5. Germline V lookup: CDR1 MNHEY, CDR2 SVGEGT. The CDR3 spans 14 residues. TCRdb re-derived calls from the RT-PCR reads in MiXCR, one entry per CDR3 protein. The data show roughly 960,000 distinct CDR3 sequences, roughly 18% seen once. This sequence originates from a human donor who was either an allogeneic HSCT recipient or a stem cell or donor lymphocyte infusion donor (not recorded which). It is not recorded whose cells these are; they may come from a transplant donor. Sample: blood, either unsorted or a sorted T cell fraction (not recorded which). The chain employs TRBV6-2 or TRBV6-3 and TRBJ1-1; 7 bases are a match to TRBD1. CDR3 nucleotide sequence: TGTGCCAGCAGTTTAAGGGGGCAGGACACTGAAGCTTTCTTT. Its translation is CASSLRGQDTEAFF.